This TCR beta chain came from a study of cytomegalovirus exposure and HLA in healthy donors. Study-level results: High sensitivity and specificity were reportedly achieved when the classifier diagnosed cytomegalovirus status. In a later analysis, across HLA loci, associated TCR counts were highest for DRB1, lowest for HLA-C.

About this clone itself: The antigen is not known.

The PCR contained 60 Vbeta and 13 Jbeta primers. Measured with immunoSEQ multiplex PCR; TCRdb has only the in-frame clones, and not every one. The sample lists about 150,000 clones; about 81% were seen once. This TCR derives from a man aged 25 to 40 in good health and CMV-seronegative. The sample comprised PBMCs.

The CDR3 nucleotides read TGTGCCAGCAGCCCACGCGGGACTAGCGGGAGGTCAAGCTCCTACAATGAGCAGTTCTTC. It yields the protein CASSPRGTSGRSSSYNEQFF. The gene calls are TRBV4-2 and TRBJ2-1; 15 bases fit TRBD2. CDR1 is LGHNA, CDR2 YNFKEQ, per germline. The ends lost 4 bases at V and 0 bases at J; junction bases unmatched: 10. CDR3 size: 20 residues.